The present T cell receptor (beta chain) was sequenced within a study of blood T cell repertoires in COVID-19. Study overall: The United States, Italy and Spain were the sources of the acute and convalescent COVID-19 samples.

In the original analysis: Scientists estimated how many nucleated cells there were by amplifying reference gene primers. Data came from immunoSEQ multiplex PCR; TCRdb stores just in-frame clones and leaves some out. That table is the source of V, J and clone size, and D and trimming were worked out from the DNA. The sample has a few hundred thousand clones, less than 90% seen once; the top ten hold about 4.5%. This CDR3 is 14 amino acids long. Trimming took off 4 bases at V and 2 bases at J, with 13 bases between the two ends. Germline V gene lookup returns CDR1 SGHRS and CDR2 YFSETQ. In terms of age and location, participants ranged from roughly 18 to 95 years and lived in about 25 US areas. Researchers sorted participants into cohorts using their self-reported clinical history.

Sequenced material: PBMCs or T cells enriched from blood (not recorded which). The clonotype originates from a woman in her 30s who had been exposed to COVID-19. The chain joins TRBV5-1 to TRBJ2-7, with TRBD1 as a possible D gene (6 bases). DNA of the CDR3: TGCGCCAGCAGCGGAACAGGGCCGGCCTACGAGCAGTACTTC. Its translation is CASSGTGPAYEQYF.